Sequencing of this T cell receptor (beta chain) was carried out in a study of Graves' ophthalmopathy and Graves' hyperthyroidism. From germline, CDR1 is SNHLY and CDR2 FYNNEI. This CDR3 has 14 residues. J gave up 4 bases and V 6 bases, and 9 bases lay outside the gene matches. Of note for this clonotype: What it recognizes is unknown.

Study-level points and caveats: Most expanded clonotypes in thyroid above 0.001 frequency also showed up in blood. A 13-signature model separated ophthalmopathy from stable hyperthyroidism, approximately 87% sensitivity, around 81% specificity.

Each donor who had ophthalmopathy showed moderate-to-severe activity, a CAS of ≥3, a NOSPECS of ≥4, and a duration under 3 months. Physicians reached a diagnosis by relying on clinical symptoms, serum thyroxine, TRAb, thyroid ultrasound and orbital computed tomography. TCR beta CDR3 amplification used RNA transcripts. Second-round multiplex PCR came after a first-round RT-PCR that employed HTBI primers. TCRdb recomputed calls from the multiplex PCR reads with MiXCR, one row per CDR3 protein. The profile covers hundreds of thousands of distinct CDR3 sequences, with 40% appearing a single time and approximately 43% taken by the ten largest.

What was sequenced was peripheral blood. This receptor was identified in an adult man with Graves' ophthalmopathy. This sequence joins TRBV2 and TRBJ2-7, with TRBD1 matching over 7 bases. The DNA for the CDR3 is TGTGCCAGCAGGGATCAAGGGGGCGGGTACGAGCAGTACTTC. Protein: CASRDQGGGYEQYF.